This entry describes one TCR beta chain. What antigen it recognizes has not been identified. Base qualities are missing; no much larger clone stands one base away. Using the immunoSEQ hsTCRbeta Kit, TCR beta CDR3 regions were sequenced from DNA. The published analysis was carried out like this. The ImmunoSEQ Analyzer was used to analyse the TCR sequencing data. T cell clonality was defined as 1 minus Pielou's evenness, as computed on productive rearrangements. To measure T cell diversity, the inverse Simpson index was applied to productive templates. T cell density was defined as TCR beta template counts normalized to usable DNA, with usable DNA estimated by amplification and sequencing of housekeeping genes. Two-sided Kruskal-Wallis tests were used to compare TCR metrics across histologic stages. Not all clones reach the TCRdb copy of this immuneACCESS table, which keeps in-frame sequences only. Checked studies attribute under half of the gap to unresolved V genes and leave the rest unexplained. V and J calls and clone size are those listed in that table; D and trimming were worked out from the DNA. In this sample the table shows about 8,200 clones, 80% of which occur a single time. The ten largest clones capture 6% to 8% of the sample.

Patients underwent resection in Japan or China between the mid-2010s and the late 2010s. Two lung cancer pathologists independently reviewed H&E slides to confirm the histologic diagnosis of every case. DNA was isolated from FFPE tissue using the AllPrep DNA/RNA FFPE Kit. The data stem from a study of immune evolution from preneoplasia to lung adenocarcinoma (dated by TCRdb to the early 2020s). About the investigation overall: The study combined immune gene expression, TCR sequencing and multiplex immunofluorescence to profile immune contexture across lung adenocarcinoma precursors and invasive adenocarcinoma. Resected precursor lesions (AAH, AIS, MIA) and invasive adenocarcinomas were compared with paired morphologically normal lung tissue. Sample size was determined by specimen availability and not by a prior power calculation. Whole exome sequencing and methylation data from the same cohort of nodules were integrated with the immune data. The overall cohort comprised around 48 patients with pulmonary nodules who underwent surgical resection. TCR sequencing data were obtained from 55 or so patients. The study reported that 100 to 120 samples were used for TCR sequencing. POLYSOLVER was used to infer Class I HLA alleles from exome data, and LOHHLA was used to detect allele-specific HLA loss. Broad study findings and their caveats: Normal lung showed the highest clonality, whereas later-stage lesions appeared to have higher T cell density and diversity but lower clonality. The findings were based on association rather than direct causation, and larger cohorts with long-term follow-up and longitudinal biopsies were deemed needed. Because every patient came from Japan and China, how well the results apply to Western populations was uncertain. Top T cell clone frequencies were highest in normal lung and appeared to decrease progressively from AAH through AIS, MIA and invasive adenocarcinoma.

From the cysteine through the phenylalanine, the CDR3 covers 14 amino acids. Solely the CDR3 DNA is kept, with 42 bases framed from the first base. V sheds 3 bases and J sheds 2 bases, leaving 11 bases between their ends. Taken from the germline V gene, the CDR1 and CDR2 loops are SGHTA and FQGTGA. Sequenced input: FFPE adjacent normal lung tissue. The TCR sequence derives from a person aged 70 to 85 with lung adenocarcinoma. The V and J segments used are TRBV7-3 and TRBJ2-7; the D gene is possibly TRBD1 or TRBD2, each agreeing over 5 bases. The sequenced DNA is TGTGCCAGCAGCTTGGGACCTCGTCCCTACGAGCAGTACTTC. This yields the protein CASSLGPRPYEQYF.